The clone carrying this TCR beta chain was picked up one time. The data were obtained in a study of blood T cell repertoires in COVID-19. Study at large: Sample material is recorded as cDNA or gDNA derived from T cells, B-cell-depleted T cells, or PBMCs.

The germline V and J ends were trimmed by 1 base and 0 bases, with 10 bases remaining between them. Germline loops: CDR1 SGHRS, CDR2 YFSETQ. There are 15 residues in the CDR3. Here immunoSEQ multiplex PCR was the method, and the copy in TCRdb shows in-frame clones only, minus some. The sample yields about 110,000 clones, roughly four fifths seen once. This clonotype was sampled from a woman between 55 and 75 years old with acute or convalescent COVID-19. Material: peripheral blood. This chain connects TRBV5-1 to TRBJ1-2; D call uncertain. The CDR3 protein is CASSLKGDSNYGYTF. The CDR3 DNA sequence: TGCGCCAGCAGCTTGAAAGGAGACTCTAACTATGGCTACACCTTC.